Below are 11 T cell receptor beta chains sequenced from a single sample in a study of shared clonotypes between healthy human individuals. Measured with immunoSEQ multiplex PCR; TCRdb has only the in-frame clones, and not every one. The sample lists roughly 650,000 clones; 95% to 97% were seen once. CD8 cells regarded as naive lacked CD45RO, were positively chosen for CCR7, and omitted terminally differentiated effector memory CD45RA+ cells. Sequencing used naive CD8+ T cells sorted from blood. The source of these receptors is a woman in her 30s in good health.

This rearrangement joins TRBV5-6 to TRBJ1-3, with D unresolved. Per the germline V gene, CDR1 is SGHDT and CDR2 is YYEEEE. The CDR3 sequence is 16 residues long. Trimming took off 0 bases at V and 0 bases at J, with 10 bases between the two ends. The CDR3 DNA reads TGTGCCAGCAGCTTGGGGTTTCAGGACTCTGGAAACACCATATATTTT. It is translated as CASSLGFQDSGNTIYF.

Details on this clone: At the DNA level, this CDR3 is encoded by other sequences in the same sample as well. The chain joins TRBV5-6 to TRBJ2-1; 7 bases match TRBD2. The length of the CDR3 is 12 residues. The trim removed 4 bases at V and 6 bases at J, leaving 1 base unmatched. Germline V gene lookup returns CDR1 SGHDT and CDR2 YYEEEE. CDR3 sequence: CASSPGGNEQFF. In DNA form, the CDR3 reads TGTGCCAGCAGCCCGGGAGGCAATGAGCAGTTCTTC.

V gene TRBV28 combines with J gene TRBJ1-1, with a tentative D call TRBD1 (5 bases). CDR1 is MDHEN and CDR2 is SYDVKM in the germline V gene. The germline V and J ends were trimmed by 4 bases and 0 bases, with 12 bases remaining between them. The CDR3 is 15 amino acids. CDR3 coding DNA: TGTGCCAGCAGTTACGGGCCGGGGCTGAACACTGAAGCTTTCTTT. Protein sequence: CASSYGPGLNTEAFF.

The chain links TRBV28 to TRBJ1-1; D not certain. The CDR3 totals 13 residues. Germline CDR1 reads MDHEN; CDR2 reads SYDVKM. The V end was cut by 8 bases, the J end by 1 base, with 11 bases between. CDR3 coding DNA: TGTGCCAGCGATGATCGGGGGAACACTGAAGCTTTCTTT. This codes for CASDDRGNTEAFF. Using reference TRBV28 and TRBJ1-1 for the parts outside the CDR3, the full variable domain is DVKVTQSSRYLVKRTGEKVFLECVQDMDHENMFWYRQDPGLGLRLIYFSYDVKMKEKGDIPEGYSVSREKKERFSLILESASTNQTSMYLCASDDRGNTEAFFGQGTRLTVV.

The chain links TRBV27 to TRBJ2-5; D tentatively fits TRBD1 or TRBD2 (6 bases each). The DNA end is a closer match to TRBJ2-7, so the J assignment may be wrong. CDR1 is MNHEY and CDR2 is SMNVEV in the germline V gene (reference sequence). This CDR3 has 14 amino acids. The CDR3 coding sequence is TGTGCCAGCAGCCTGCGGGACAACCGCTACGAGCAGTACTTC. Protein: CASSLRDNRYEQYF.

The rearrangement links TRBV5-1 to TRBJ2-4; D unclear. V was trimmed by 0 bases and J by 1 base, leaving 8 bases between them. Germline CDR1 SGHRS, CDR2 YFSETQ. The CDR3 runs 15 residues. The CDR3 coding sequence is TGCGCCAGCAGCTTGGCTGGGTTTGCCAAAAACATTCAGTACTTC. Amino acid sequence: CASSLAGFAKNIQYF.

The chain is built from TRBV7-6 and TRBJ2-3; 13 bases agree with TRBD2. Germline assignment: CDR1 SGHVS and CDR2 FNYEAQ. Trimming cost V 5 bases and J 3 bases; bases outside gene matches: 8. The CDR3 is 17 amino acids. Here the CDR3 DNA reads TGTGCCAGCAGCGCCGGGACTAGCGGGATGGCTACAGATACGCAGTATTTT. This gives the protein CASSAGTSGMATDTQYF.

The chain links TRBV11-2 to TRBJ1-2, with 10 nucleotides matching TRBD1. Germline-derived CDR1 and CDR2 are SGHAT and FQNNGV. Germline trimming cut 4 bases from V and 6 bases from J; bases unmatched to any gene: 11. This CDR3 is built from 16 residues. CDR3: CASSSVTGGEVDGYTF. The CDR3 DNA follows: TGTGCCAGCAGCTCGGTGACAGGGGGCGAAGTGGATGGCTACACCTTC.

This chain joins TRBV4-1 and TRBJ2-1, with TRBD2 matching 13 bases. From germline, CDR1 is MGHRA and CDR2 YSYEKL. After removal of 4 bases from V and 5 bases from J, the junction contained 8 bases not matched to a gene. The CDR3 contains 17 residues. CDR3 sequence: CASSLGPGLAGHNEQFF. CDR3 DNA sequence: TGCGCCAGCAGCCTCGGACCGGGACTAGCGGGACACAATGAGCAGTTCTTC.

The chain couples TRBV6-1 to TRBJ1-1; 7 bases match TRBD1. This CDR3 is built from 16 residues. J lost 4 bases, V lost 0 bases, and 8 bases had no gene match. CDR1 and CDR2 from the germline V gene are MNHNS and SASEGT. The CDR3 nucleotides read TGTGCCAGCAGTGAAGCAGGGGGCAGGGTGAGCACTGAAGCTTTCTTT. Translating gives CASSEAGGRVSTEAFF.

DNA for the CDR3: TGTGCCAGCAGCGTCCCAGCCGGGGACGGCAAAGAGACCCAGTACTTC. This encodes CASSVPAGDGKETQYF. The chain carries TRBV9 and TRBJ2-5; D may match TRBD1 or TRBD2 (5 bases each). Germline values: CDR1 SGDLS, CDR2 YYNGEE. This CDR3 has 16 amino acids. V dropped 2 bases and J dropped 3 bases, with 17 bases sitting between them.